Listed here is a single T cell receptor beta chain. Its antigen is unidentified. The sample comes from a study of T cells after yellow fever vaccination. The study, taken as a whole, reports: Peak timing came faster in the weaker secondary response, day 5 versus 15. The CD4 compartment and the CD8 compartment contained a small share of clonotypes in common.

Germline CDR1 is MDHEN and CDR2 is SYDVKM. Trimming removed 5 bases at V and 8 bases at J, with 7 bases between. The CDR3 runs to 11 residues. UMIs were added to TCR cDNA along with a universal primer site when it was made by 5'RACE template switching. A single record per CDR3 protein comes from TCRdb applying MiXCR to the 5' RACE reads. The profile shows about 550,000 distinct CDR3 sequences, about a fifth of them singletons. This TCR came from a man younger than 40 who received the YFV17D yellow fever vaccine. The V and J genes are TRBV28 and TRBJ2-1; no clear D gene. The source material was PBMCs, sampled 15 days after the yellow fever booster vaccination. CDR3 loop: CASSRSYEQFF. The CDR3 region has the DNA TGTGCCAGCAGTAGGAGTTATGAGCAGTTCTTC.